The text below deals with one T cell receptor beta chain. The data are from a study of blood T cell repertoires in COVID-19. Repertoires were generated with immunoSEQ multiplex PCR, while TCRdb's copy carries only in-frame clones and drops some. The sample carries roughly 230,000 clones, more than 70% recorded once. The TCR comes from a man aged 40-49 years with active or convalescent COVID-19. Source material: peripheral blood.

This CDR3 is CASSEDFLTEAFF. The CDR3 nucleotides are TGTGCCAGCAGTGAAGATTTTCTCACTGAAGCTTTCTTT. The V gene is TRBV6-1, the J gene TRBJ1-1; D uncertain. Trimming stripped 1 base from V and 4 bases from J, with 7 bases between. CDR3 length: 13 residues. The germline V gene encodes CDR1 MNHNS and CDR2 SASEGT.